These 8 T cell receptor beta chains share one sample of origin, sequenced in a study of blood T cell repertoires in COVID-19 (dated by TCRdb to 2020 to 2021). Receptors were amplified or captured by the immunoSEQ multiplex PCR assay. In TCRdb, the immuneACCESS table is reduced to in-frame sequences with V and J assigned. These tables do not hold every clone; where another copy was compared, an unresolved V gene accounts for under half, and the others remain unexplained. The sample yields some 100,000 clones; roughly 86% were counted once. The ten most abundant clones make up 10% of the sample. The sequenced sample was peripheral blood. The receptors come from a man aged 45-65 years with acute or convalescent COVID-19.

This chain uses TRBV10-1 with TRBJ1-3, with no clear D. Germline-derived CDR1 and CDR2 are WNHNN and SYGVQD (reference sequence). V lost 2 bases, J lost 9 bases, and 11 bases lay in between. CDR3 length equals 13 residues. The CDR3 here is CASSEDTGGTIYF. As DNA, the CDR3 is TGCGCCAGCAGTGAGGACACGGGAGGCACCATATATTTT.

This clone has only a few counts. The V gene is TRBV5-4, the J gene TRBJ2-1; 10 positions match TRBD2. This CDR3 has 16 amino acids. Germline-derived CDR1 and CDR2 are SGHNT and YYREEE (reference sequence). J lost 4 bases, V lost 4 bases, and 8 bases had no gene match. For the CDR3, the DNA is TGTGCCAGCAGCCCCTCTCTAGCGGGAGTGTACAATGAGCAGTTCTTC. Translation gives CASSPSLAGVYNEQFF.

The J gene is TRBJ2-1, the V gene TRBV19, with 7 bases identical to TRBD2. The CDR3 is made up of 15 amino acids. Germline V gene sequence: CDR1 LNHDA, CDR2 SQIVND (reference sequence). V trimming: 3 bases; J trimming: 6 bases; junction bases outside the gene matches: 8. This CDR3 is CASSISAGDVNEQFF. The CDR3 DNA sequence: TGTGCCAGTAGTATCAGCGCGGGAGATGTCAATGAGCAGTTCTTC.

The V gene is TRBV6-5, the J gene TRBJ2-1, with D possibly being TRBD2 (5 bases). In germline, CDR1 is MNHEY, CDR2 SVGAGI. The CDR3 runs to 13 residues. Trimming took off 7 bases at V and 1 base at J, with 8 bases between the two ends. The CDR3 here is CASKRGSYNEQFF. CDR3 DNA sequence: TGTGCCAGCAAACGGGGTTCCTACAATGAGCAGTTCTTC.

This chain connects TRBV11-2 to TRBJ1-2; possible D gene TRBD1, 5 bases. V lost 1 base and J 2 bases, leaving 8 bases between the germline ends. The CDR3 is 14 residues long. Germline V lookup: CDR1 SGHAT, CDR2 FQNNGV. In nucleotides, the CDR3 is TGTGCCAGCAGCTTAGGTTCAGGGAACTATGGCTACACCTTC. Protein product: CASSLGSGNYGYTF. The complete variable domain, with remaining parts taken from reference TRBV11-2 and TRBJ1-2, reads EAGVAQSPRYKIIEKRQSVAFWCNPISGHATLYWYQQILGQGPKLLIQFQNNGVVDDSQLPKDRFSAERLKGVDSTLKIQPAKLEDSAVYLCASSLGSGNYGYTFGSGTRLTVV.

The chain is built from TRBV15 and TRBJ1-4, with TRBD1 matching 12 bases. With V trimmed by 5 bases and J by 8 bases, 12 bases remained unmatched. This CDR3 has 17 residues. Germline CDR1 and CDR2: LNHNV and YYDKDF (reference sequence). The DNA of the CDR3 is TGTGCCACCAGCCAACCGGGACAGGGGGCATTTGGAGAAAAACTGTTTTTT. Protein sequence: CATSQPGQGAFGEKLFF. The variable domain in full, completed from reference TRBV15 and TRBJ1-4, reads DAMVIQNPRYQVTQFGKPVTLSCSQTLNHNVMYWYQQKSSQAPKLLFHYYDKDFNNEADTPDNFQSRRPNTSFCFLDIRSPGLGDTAMYLCATSQPGQGAFGEKLFFGSGTQLSVL.

The chain combines TRBV6-2 or TRBV6-3 with TRBJ1-1, with D possibly TRBD1 on 6 matching bases. CDR3 length: 13 amino acids. Germline lookup yields CDR1 MNHEY and CDR2 SVGEGT. V gave up 5 bases and J gave up 1 base, with 8 bases separating them. CDR3 sequence (DNA): TGTGCCAGCAGTCAACAGGGGAACACTGAAGCTTTCTTT. It translates to CASSQQGNTEAFF.

J is TRBJ1-1 and V is TRBV18; TRBD1 agrees at 7 bases. Losses at the gene ends were 2 bases for V and 5 bases for J; bases not matched to a gene: 2. CDR1 and CDR2 from the germline V gene are KGHSH and LQKENI. The CDR3 has 13 amino acids. The CDR3 region is CASSPGTVTEAFF. The CDR3 coding sequence is TGTGCCAGCTCACCAGGGACAGTAACTGAAGCTTTCTTT.